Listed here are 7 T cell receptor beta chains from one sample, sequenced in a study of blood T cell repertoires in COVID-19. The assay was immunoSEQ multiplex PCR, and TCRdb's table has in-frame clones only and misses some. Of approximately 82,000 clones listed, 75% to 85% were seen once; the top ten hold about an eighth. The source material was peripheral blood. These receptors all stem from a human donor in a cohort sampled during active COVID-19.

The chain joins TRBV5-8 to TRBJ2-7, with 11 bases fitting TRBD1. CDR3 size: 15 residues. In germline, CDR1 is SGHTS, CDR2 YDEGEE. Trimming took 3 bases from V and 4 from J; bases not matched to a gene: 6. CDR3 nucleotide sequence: TGTGCCAGCAGCTCCGGCGGGACAGGGGGTTACGAGCAGTACTTC. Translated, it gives CASSSGGTGGYEQYF.

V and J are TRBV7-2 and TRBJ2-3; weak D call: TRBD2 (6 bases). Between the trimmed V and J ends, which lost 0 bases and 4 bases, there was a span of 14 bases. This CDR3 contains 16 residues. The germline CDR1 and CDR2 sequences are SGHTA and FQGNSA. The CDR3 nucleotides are TGTGCCAGCAGCTTAGCCTTCGGGCGGGGTGCAGATACGCAGTATTTT. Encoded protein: CASSLAFGRGADTQYF.

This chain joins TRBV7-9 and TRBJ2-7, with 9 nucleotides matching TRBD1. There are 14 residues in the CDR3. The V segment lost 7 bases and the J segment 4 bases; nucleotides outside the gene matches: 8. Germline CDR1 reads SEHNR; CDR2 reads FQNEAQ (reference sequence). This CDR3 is CASTRQGEGYEQYF. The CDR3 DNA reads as TGTGCCAGCACCCGACAGGGGGAGGGATACGAGCAGTACTTC.

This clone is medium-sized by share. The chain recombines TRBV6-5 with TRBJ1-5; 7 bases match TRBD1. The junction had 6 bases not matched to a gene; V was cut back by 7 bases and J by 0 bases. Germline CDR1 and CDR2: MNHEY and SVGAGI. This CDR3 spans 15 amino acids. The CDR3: CASIWTGDSNQPQHF. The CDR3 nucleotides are TGTGCCAGCATATGGACAGGTGATAGCAATCAGCCCCAGCATTTT.

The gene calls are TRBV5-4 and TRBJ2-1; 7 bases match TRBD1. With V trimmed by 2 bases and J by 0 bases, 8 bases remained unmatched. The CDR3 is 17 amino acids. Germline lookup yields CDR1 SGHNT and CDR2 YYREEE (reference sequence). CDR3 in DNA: TGTGCCAGCAGCTTAGGGGGACAGCTTAGCTCCTACAATGAGCAGTTCTTC. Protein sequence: CASSLGGQLSSYNEQFF. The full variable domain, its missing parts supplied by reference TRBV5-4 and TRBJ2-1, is ETGVTQSPTHLIKTRGQQVTLRCSSQSGHNTVSWYQQALGQGPQFIFQYYREEENGRGNFPPRFSGLQFPNYSSELNVNALELDDSALYLCASSLGGQLSSYNEQFFGPGTRLTVL.

CDR3: CASSPPLKATNEKLFF. The CDR3 DNA is TGTGCCAGCTCACCGCCTCTAAAAGCAACTAATGAAAAACTGTTTTTT. V gene TRBV18 combines with J gene TRBJ1-4; D gene ambiguous. V shed 3 bases and J shed 0 bases, with 11 bases lying between them. CDR3 length equals 16 residues. Germline CDR1 reads KGHSH; CDR2 reads LQKENI.

The CDR3 bases are TGTGCCAGCAGCCGCCCTCCAGGGAGGGGGAAGACTGAAGCTTTCTTT. Its protein product is CASSRPPGRGKTEAFF. This sequence joins TRBV27 and TRBJ1-1; tentative D call: TRBD1 (6 bases). This CDR3 is 16 amino acids long. The V gene lost 6 bases and the J gene lost 5 bases, with 22 bases spanning the gap. CDR1 and CDR2 from the germline V gene are MNHEY and SMNVEV (reference sequence).